The next 9 T cell receptor beta chains were all read from a single sample in a study of a mutant IDH1 vaccine in newly diagnosed glioma. These receptors lack a known antigen. Documented time point: week 35, safety follow-up. Mutant IDH1 20-mer peptide, at 300 ug, made up each vaccine dose, with topical imiquimod. Libraries were prepared by immunoSEQ multiplex PCR; TCRdb keeps only in-frame clonotypes and omits some of them. The sample contains tens of thousands of clones, roughly four fifths of which appear only once. Sample: PBMCs, taken from a glioma patient whose treatment included an IDH1 peptide vaccine. The receptors were gathered from a man aged 35 to 55 with glioma.

The chain employs TRBV23-1 and TRBJ1-6, with D hard to call. TRBV23-1 falls under the ORF class, with uncertain function. Trimming stripped 10 bases from V and 0 bases from J, with 7 bases between. The CDR3 is 13 residues long. CDR3 loop: CATQNSYNSPLHF. CDR3 DNA: TGCGCCACCCAAAACTCCTATAATTCACCCCTCCACTTT.

This chain's CDR3 is CASSLWVGQGAYEQYF. For the CDR3, the DNA is TGTGCCAGCAGTTTATGGGTGGGACAGGGGGCCTACGAGCAGTACTTC. This sequence joins TRBV28 and TRBJ2-7; TRBD1 matches at 11 bases. Trimming at V came to 0 bases and at J to 2 bases, leaving 3 bases not matched to a gene. Germline V CDR1 and CDR2: MDHEN, SYDVKM. The CDR3 has 16 amino acids.

A single count supports this clone. The V and J genes are TRBV2 and TRBJ1-1, with D unresolved. The length of the CDR3 is 16 residues. The V and J ends lost 4 bases and 0 bases respectively, with 15 bases between them. Germline V gene lookup returns CDR1 SNHLY and CDR2 FYNNEI. The CDR3 protein is CASSGAVRLLNTEAFF. In nucleotides, the CDR3 is TGTGCCAGCAGTGGTGCTGTTCGGTTACTGAACACTGAAGCTTTCTTT. Combining the CDR3 with reference TRBV2 and TRBJ1-1 gives the whole variable domain EPEVTQTPSHQVTQMGQEVILRCVPISNHLYFYWYRQILGQKVEFLVSFYNNEISEKSEIFDDQFSVERPDGSNFTLKIRSTKLEDSAMYFCASSGAVRLLNTEAFFGQGTRLTVV.

This chain joins TRBV29-1 and TRBJ2-6; D is uncertain. Germline-derived CDR1 and CDR2 are SQVTM and ANQGSEA. Trimming took off 6 bases at V and 0 bases at J, with 15 bases between the two ends. The CDR3 sequence is 16 residues long. The CDR3 protein is CSVLPEGFSGANVLTF. The DNA for the CDR3 is TGCAGCGTGCTCCCAGAAGGTTTCTCTGGGGCCAACGTCCTGACTTTC.

The chain has TRBV5-6 and TRBJ1-2; D unresolved. This CDR3 contains 14 residues. V gave up 2 bases and J gave up 8 bases, with 16 bases separating them. From germline, CDR1 is SGHDT and CDR2 YYEEEE. In DNA form, the CDR3 reads TGTGCCAGCAGCTTTCAGCTGGAAGCCTCCGGCTACACCTTC. Amino acid sequence: CASSFQLEASGYTF. The entire variable domain, with the rest obtained from reference TRBV5-6 and TRBJ1-2, is as follows: DAGVTQSPTHLIKTRGQQVTLRCSPKSGHDTVSWYQQALGQGPQFIFQYYEEEERQRGNFPDRFSGHQFPNYSSELNVNALLLGDSALYLCASSFQLEASGYTFGSGTRLTVV.

The chain joins TRBV11-2 to TRBJ1-2; no definite D call. The V end was cut by 3 bases, the J end by 2 bases, with 7 bases between. The germline V gene encodes CDR1 SGHAT and CDR2 FQNNGV. The CDR3 spans 13 residues. CDR3 sequence (DNA): TGTGCCAGCAGCTTGTCCAGAAACTATGGCTACACCTTC. This encodes CASSLSRNYGYTF.

This rearrangement joins TRBV15 to TRBJ2-7; D gene ambiguous. The CDR3 length is 13 residues. Trimming removed 5 bases at V and 5 bases at J, with 13 bases between. Germline V lookup: CDR1 LNHNV, CDR2 YYDKDF (reference sequence). CDR3 in DNA: TGTGCCACCAGCCTAAAAATCAGCCACGAGCAGTACTTC. It yields the protein CATSLKISHEQYF.

CDR3 coding DNA: TGTGCCAGCAGCTTAGCGTTCAGGGGGCTCGGCACCGGGGAGCTGTTTTTT. Amino acid sequence: CASSLAFRGLGTGELFF. The chain uses TRBV7-9 and TRBJ2-2, with 8 bases matching TRBD1. Germline V gives CDR1 SEHNR, CDR2 FQNEAQ (reference sequence). Trimming at V came to 0 bases and at J to 4 bases, leaving 7 bases not matched to a gene. The CDR3 totals 17 residues.

The chain links TRBV27 to TRBJ2-5; TRBD2 matches 12 bases. The J call may be faulty, since TRBJ2-7 better matches the DNA end. Germline V lookup: CDR1 MNHEY, CDR2 SMNVEV (reference sequence). This CDR3 has 18 amino acids. The CDR3 here is CASSPKGLAGLIPYEQYF. The CDR3 DNA reads TGTGCCAGCAGTCCTAAAGGACTAGCGGGGTTAATACCCTACGAGCAGTACTTC.